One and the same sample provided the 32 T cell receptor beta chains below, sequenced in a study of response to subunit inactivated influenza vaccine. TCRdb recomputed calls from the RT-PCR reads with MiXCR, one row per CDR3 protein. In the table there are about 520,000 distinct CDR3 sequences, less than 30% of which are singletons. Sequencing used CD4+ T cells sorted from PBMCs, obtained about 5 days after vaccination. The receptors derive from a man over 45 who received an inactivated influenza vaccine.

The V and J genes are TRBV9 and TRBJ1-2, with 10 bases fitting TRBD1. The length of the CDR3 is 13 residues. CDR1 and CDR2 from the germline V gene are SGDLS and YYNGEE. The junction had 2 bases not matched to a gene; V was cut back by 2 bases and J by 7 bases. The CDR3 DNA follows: TGTGCCAGCAGCGTGACAGGGGGCACTGGCTACACCTTC. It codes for CASSVTGGTGYTF.

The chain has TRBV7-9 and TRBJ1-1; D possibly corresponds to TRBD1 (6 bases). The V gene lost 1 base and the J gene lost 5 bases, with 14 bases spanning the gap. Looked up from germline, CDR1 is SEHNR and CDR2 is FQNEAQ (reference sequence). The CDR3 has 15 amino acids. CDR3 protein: CASSLGGQGRTEAFF. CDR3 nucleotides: TGTGCCAGCAGCTTAGGGGGTCAGGGGAGGACTGAAGCTTTCTTT.

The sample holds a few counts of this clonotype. This chain's CDR3 is CASSLTGTGGLDTQYF. The CDR3 nucleotides read TGCGCCAGCAGCCTTACCGGGACAGGGGGCTTAGATACGCAGTATTTT. The chain combines TRBV5-1 with TRBJ2-3; 12 nucleotides align to TRBD1. This CDR3 is 16 amino acids long. V shed 4 bases and J 5 bases; nucleotides not matched to a gene: 8. Germline CDR1 SGHRS, CDR2 YFSETQ.

Written as DNA, the CDR3 is TGTGCCAGCCAAAGACAGGGGTCTAATGAAAAACTGTTTTTT. This codes for CASQRQGSNEKLFF. The chain uses TRBV6-1 and TRBJ1-4; 8 bases are a match to TRBD1. This CDR3 is built from 14 residues. Germline V gene data show CDR1 as MNHNS and CDR2 as SASEGT. With 8 bases clipped from V and 3 bases from J, the junction kept 5 bases outside the gene matches.

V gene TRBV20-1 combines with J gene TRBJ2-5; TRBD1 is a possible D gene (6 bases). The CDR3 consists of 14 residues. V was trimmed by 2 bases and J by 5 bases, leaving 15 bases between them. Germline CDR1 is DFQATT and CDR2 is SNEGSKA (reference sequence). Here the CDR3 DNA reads TGCAGTGCTAGACCGGGACACCCTGGGGAGACCCAGTACTTC. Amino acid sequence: CSARPGHPGETQYF.

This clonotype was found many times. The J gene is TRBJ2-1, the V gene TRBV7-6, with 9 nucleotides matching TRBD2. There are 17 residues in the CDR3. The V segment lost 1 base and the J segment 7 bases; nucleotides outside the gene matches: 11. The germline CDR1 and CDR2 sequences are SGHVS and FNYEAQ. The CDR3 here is CASSLGVGRGGQNEQFF. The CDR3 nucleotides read TGTGCCAGCAGCTTAGGTGTTGGGCGGGGGGGCCAAAATGAGCAGTTCTTC.

The CDR3 sequence: CASSRELGMAYNEQFF. The CDR3 region has the DNA TGCGCCAGCAGCAGAGAGCTGGGGATGGCCTACAATGAGCAGTTCTTC. The V gene is TRBV5-1, the J gene TRBJ2-1; D is unclear. The length of the CDR3 is 16 residues. The V gene's germline CDR1 is SGHRS and CDR2 YFSETQ. With 4 bases removed from V and 2 bases from J, the gap between germline ends came to 16 bases.

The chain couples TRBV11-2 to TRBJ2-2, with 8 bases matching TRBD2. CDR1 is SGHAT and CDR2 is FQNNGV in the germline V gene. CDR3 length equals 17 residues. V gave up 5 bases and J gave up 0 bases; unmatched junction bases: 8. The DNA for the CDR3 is TGTGCCAGCAGCCCCGGGATAGCGGGGACGAACACCGGGGAGCTGTTTTTT. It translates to CASSPGIAGTNTGELFF.

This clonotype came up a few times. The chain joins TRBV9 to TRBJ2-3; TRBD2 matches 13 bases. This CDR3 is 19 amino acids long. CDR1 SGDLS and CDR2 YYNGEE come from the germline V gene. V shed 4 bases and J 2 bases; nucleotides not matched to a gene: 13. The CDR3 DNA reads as TGTGCCAGCAGCAGAATTCCCGGGACTAGCGGGACATTCACAGATACGCAGTATTTT. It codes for CASSRIPGTSGTFTDTQYF.

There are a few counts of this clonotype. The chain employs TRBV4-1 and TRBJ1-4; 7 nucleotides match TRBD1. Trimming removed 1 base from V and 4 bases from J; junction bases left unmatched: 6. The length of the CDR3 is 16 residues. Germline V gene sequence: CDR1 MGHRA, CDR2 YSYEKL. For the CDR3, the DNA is TGCGCCAGCAGCCAAGTTGAGGGGACAGTTAATGAAAAACTGTTTTTT. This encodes CASSQVEGTVNEKLFF.

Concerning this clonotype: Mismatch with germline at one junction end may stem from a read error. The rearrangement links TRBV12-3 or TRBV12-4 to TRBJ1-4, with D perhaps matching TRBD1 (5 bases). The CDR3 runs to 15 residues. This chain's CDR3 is CASSPSGAYNEKPFF. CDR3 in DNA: TGTGCCAGCAGTCCCTCCGGGGCTTACAATGAAAAACCGTTTTTT.

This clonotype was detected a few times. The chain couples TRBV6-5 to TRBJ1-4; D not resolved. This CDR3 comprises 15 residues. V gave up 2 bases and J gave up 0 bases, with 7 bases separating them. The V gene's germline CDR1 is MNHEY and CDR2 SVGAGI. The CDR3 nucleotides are TGTGCCAGCAGTTACGCCGGGACAACTAATGAAAAACTGTTTTTT. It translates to CASSYAGTTNEKLFF.

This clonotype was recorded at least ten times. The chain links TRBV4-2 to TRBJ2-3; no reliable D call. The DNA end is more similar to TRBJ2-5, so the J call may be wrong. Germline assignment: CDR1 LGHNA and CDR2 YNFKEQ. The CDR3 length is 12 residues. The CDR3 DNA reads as TGTGCCAGCAGCCAAGAAGTAGGGACCCAGTACTTC. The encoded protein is CASSQEVGTQYF.

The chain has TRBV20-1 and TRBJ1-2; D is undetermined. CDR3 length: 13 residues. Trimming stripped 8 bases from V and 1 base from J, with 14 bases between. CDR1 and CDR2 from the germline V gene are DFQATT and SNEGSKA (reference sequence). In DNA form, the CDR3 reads TGCAGTACCTTGGCAGGAAATAACTATGGCTACACCTTC. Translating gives CSTLAGNNYGYTF.

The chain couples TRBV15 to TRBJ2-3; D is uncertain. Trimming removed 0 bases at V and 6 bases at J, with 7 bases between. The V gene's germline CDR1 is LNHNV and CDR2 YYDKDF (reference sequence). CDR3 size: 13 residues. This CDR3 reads CATSRDMFDTQYF. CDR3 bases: TGTGCCACCAGCAGAGATATGTTCGATACGCAGTATTTT.

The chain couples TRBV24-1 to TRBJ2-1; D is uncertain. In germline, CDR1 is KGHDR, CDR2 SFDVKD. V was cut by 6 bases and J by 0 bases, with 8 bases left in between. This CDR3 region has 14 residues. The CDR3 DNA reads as TGTGCCACCAGTTCGCGGAGCTCCTACAATGAGCAGTTCTTC. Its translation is CATSSRSSYNEQFF.

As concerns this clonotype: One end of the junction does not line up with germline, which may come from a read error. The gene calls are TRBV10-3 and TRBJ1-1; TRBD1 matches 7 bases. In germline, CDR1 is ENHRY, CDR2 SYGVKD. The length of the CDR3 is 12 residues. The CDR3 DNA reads TGTGCCGTCAGGGGGTTCAACACTGAAGCTTTCTTT. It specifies CAVRGFNTEAFF.

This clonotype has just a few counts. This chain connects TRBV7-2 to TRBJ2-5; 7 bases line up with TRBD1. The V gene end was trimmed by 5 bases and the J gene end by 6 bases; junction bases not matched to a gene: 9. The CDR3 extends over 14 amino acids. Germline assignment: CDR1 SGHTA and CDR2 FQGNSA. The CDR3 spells CASSPKTGSKTQYF. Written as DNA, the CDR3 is TGTGCCAGCAGCCCAAAGACAGGGTCGAAGACCCAGTACTTC.

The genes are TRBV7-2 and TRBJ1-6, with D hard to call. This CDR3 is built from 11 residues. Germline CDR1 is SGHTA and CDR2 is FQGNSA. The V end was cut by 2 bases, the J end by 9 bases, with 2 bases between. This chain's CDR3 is CASSLSSPLHF. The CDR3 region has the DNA TGTGCCAGCAGCTTAAGTTCACCCCTCCACTTT.

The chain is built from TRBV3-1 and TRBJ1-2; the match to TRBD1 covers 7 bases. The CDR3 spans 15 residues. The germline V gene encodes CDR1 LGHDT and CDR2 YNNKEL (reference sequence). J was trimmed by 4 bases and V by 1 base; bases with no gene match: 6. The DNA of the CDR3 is TGTGCCAGCAGCCAAGTTCAGGGGGGAAGCTATGGCTACACCTTC. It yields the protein CASSQVQGGSYGYTF.

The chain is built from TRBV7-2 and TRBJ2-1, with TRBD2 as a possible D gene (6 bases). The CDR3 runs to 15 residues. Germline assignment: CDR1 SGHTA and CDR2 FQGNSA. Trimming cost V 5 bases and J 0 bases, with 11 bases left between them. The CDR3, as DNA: TGTGCCAGCAGCAGTGGAGGGCCCTCCTACAATGAGCAGTTCTTC. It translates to CASSSGGPSYNEQFF.

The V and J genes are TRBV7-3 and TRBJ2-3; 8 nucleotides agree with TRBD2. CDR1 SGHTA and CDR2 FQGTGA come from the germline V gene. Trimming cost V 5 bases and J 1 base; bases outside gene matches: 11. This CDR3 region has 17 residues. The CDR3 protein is CASSPLPSGFRTDTQYF. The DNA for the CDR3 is TGTGCCAGCAGCCCCCTACCTAGCGGGTTCCGCACAGATACGCAGTATTTT.

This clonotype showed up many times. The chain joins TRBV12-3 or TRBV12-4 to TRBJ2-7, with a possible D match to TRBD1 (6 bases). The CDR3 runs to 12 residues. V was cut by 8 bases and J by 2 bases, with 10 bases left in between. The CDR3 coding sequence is TGTGCCAGCGGGCGACAGGCCTACGAGCAGTACTTC. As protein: CASGRQAYEQYF.

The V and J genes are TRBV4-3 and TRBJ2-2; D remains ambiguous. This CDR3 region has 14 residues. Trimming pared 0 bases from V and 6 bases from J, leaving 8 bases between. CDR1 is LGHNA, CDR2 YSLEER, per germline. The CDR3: CASSQDGVAGELFF. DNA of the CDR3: TGCGCCAGCAGCCAAGATGGGGTGGCCGGGGAGCTGTTTTTT.

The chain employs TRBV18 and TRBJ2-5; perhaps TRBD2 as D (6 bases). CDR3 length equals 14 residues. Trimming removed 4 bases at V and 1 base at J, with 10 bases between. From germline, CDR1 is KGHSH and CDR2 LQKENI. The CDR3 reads CASSLPGLQETQYF. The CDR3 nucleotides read TGTGCCAGCTCACTGCCGGGACTCCAAGAGACCCAGTACTTC.

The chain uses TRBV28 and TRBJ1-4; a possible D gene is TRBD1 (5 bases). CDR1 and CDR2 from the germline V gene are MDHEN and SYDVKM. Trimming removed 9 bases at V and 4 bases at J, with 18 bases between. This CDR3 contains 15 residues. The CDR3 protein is CASSRGRRLNEKLFF. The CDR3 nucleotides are TGTGCCAGTAGTCGGGGCCGGAGACTTAATGAAAAACTGTTTTTT.

The CDR3 protein is CASSPMGPVGGELFF. Written as DNA, the CDR3 is TGCGCCAGCAGCCCGATGGGCCCAGTCGGCGGGGAGCTGTTTTTT. V and J are TRBV5-1 and TRBJ2-2, with unresolved D. Germline V CDR1 and CDR2: SGHRS, YFSETQ. This CDR3 contains 15 residues. The V and J ends lost 4 bases and 7 bases respectively, with 17 bases between them.

Here the CDR3 DNA reads TGTGCCAGCAGCGAACTTAGCGGGAGCGACCACAATGAGCAGTTCTTC. Its protein product is CASSELSGSDHNEQFF. The rearrangement links TRBV7-3 to TRBJ2-1; 9 bases are shared with TRBD2. From germline, CDR1 is SGHTA and CDR2 FQGTGA. The CDR3 runs 16 residues. Trimming at V came to 5 bases and at J to 5 bases, leaving 10 bases not matched to a gene. The whole variable domain, remainder taken from reference TRBV7-3 and TRBJ2-1, is GAGVSQTPSNKVTEKGKYVELRCDPISGHTALYWYRQSLGQGPEFLIYFQGTGAADDSGLPNDRFFAVRPEGSVSTLKIQRTERGDSAVYLCASSELSGSDHNEQFFGPGTRLTVL.

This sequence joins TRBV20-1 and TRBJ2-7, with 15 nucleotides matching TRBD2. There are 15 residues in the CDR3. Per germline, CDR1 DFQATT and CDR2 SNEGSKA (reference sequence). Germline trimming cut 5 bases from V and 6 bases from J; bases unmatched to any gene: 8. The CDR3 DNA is TGCAGTGCTTGGCCTGCGGGACTAGCGGGAGGCGAGCAGTACTTC. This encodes CSAWPAGLAGGEQYF.

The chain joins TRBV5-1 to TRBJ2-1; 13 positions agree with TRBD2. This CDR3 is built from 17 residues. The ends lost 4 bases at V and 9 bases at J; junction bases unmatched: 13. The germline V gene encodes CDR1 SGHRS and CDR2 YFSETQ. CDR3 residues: CASSSTGTSGAWVEQFF. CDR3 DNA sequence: TGCGCCAGCAGCAGTACCGGGACTAGCGGGGCGTGGGTTGAGCAGTTCTTC.

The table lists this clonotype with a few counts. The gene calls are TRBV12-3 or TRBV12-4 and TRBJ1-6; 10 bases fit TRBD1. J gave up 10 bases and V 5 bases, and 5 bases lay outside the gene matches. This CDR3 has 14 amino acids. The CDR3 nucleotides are TGTGCCAGCAGTATCCGGGACAGGGGCTCACCCCTCCACTTT. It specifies CASSIRDRGSPLHF.

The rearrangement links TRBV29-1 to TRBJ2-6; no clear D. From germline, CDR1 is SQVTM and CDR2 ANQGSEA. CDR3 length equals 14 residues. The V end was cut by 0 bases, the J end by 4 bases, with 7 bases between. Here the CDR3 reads CSVEEGGGANVLTF. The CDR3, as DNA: TGCAGCGTTGAAGAGGGTGGGGGGGCCAACGTCCTGACTTTC.